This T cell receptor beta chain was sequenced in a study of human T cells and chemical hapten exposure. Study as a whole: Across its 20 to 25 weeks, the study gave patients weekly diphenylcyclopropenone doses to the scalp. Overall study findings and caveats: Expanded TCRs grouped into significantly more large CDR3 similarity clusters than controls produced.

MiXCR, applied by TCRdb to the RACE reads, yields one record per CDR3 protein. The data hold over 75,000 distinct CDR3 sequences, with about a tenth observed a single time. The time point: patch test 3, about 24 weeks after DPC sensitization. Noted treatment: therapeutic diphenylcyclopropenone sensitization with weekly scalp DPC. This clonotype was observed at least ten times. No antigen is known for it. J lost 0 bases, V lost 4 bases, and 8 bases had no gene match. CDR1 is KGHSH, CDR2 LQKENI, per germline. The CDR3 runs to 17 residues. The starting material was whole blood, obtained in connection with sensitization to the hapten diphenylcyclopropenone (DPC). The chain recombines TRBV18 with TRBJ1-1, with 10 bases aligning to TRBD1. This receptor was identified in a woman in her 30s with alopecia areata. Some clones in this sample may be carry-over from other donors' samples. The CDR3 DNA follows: TGTGCCAGCTCACGGGACAGGGGCCCACGCATGAACACTGAAGCTTTCTTT. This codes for CASSRDRGPRMNTEAFF. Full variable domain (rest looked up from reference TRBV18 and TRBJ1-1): NAGVMQNPRHLVRRRGQEARLRCSPMKGHSHVYWYRQLPEEGLKFMVYLQKENIIDESGMPKERFSAEFPKEGPSILRIQQVVRGDSAAYFCASSRDRGPRMNTEAFFGQGTRLTVV.